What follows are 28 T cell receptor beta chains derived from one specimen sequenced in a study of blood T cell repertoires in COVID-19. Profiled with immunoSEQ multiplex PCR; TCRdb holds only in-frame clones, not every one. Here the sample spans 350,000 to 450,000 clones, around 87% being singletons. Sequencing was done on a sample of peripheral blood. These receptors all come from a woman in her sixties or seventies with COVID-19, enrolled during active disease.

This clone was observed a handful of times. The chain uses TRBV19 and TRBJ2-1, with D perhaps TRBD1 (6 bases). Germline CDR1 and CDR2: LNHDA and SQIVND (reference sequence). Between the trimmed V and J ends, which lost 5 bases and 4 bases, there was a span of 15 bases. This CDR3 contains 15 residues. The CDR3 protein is CASSADSSIYNEQFF. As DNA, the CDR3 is TGTGCCAGTAGTGCGGACAGTTCAATTTACAATGAGCAGTTCTTC.

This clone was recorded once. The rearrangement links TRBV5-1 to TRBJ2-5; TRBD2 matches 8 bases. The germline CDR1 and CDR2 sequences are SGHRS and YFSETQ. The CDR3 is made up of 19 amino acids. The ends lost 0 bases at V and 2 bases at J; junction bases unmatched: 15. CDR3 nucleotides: TGCGCCAGCAGCTTGGGATGGACTAGCAGCCATCCAAAACAAGAGACCCAGTACTTC. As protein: CASSLGWTSSHPKQETQYF.

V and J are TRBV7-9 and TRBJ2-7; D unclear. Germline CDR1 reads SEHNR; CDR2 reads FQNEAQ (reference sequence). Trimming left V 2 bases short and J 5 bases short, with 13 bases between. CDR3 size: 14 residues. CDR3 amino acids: CASSLSAVVDEQYF. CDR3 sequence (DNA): TGTGCCAGCAGCTTATCCGCCGTGGTAGACGAGCAGTACTTC.

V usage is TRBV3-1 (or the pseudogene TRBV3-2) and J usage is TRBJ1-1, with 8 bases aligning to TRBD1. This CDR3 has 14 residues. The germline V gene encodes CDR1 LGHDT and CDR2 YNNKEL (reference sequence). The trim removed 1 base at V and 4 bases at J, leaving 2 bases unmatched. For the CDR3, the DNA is TGTGCCAGCAGCCAAGCAGGGGGCTTCACTGAAGCTTTCTTT. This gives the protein CASSQAGGFTEAFF.

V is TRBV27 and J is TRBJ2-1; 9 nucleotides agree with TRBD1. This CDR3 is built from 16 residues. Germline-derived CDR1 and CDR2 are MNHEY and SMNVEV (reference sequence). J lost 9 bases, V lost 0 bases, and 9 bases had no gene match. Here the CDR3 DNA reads TGTGCCAGCAGTTTATCCCAGGGGACAGGGTGGGGTGAGCAGTTCTTC. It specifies CASSLSQGTGWGEQFF.

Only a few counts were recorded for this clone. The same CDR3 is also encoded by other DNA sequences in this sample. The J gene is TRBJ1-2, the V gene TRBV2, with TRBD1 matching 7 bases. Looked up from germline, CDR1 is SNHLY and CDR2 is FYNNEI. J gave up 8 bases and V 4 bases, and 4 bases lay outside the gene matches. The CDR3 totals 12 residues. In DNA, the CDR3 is TGTGCCAGCAGTGGACAGGGCTACGGCTACACCTTC. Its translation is CASSGQGYGYTF.

CDR3 protein: CASSPRDSRNEQFF. The CDR3 DNA reads as TGTGCCAGCAGTCCCCGGGACAGTAGGAATGAGCAGTTCTTC. V gene TRBV6-5 combines with J gene TRBJ2-1; 7 bases are shared with TRBD1. V lost 5 bases and J lost 7; bases outside the gene matches: 8. This CDR3 has 14 amino acids. Germline V lookup: CDR1 MNHEY, CDR2 SVGAGI.

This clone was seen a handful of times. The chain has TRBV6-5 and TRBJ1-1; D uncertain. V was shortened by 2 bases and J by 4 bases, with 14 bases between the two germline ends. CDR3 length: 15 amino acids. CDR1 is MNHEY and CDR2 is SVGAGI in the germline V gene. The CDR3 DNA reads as TGTGCCAGCAGTTACGAAGAGGGATTGGGCACTGAAGCTTTCTTT. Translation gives CASSYEEGLGTEAFF.

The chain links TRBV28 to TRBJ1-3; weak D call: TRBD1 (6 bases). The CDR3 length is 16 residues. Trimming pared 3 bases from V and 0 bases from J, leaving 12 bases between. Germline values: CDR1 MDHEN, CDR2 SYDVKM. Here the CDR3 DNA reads TGTGCCAGCAGTTTGGATACAGGGAGCTCTGGAAACACCATATATTTT. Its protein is CASSLDTGSSGNTIYF.

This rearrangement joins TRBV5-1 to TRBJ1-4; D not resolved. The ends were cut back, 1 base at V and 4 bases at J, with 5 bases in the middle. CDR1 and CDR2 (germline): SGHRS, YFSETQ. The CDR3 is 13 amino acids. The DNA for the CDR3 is TGCGCCAGCAGCTTGCGCAGTAATGAAAAACTGTTTTTT. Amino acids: CASSLRSNEKLFF.

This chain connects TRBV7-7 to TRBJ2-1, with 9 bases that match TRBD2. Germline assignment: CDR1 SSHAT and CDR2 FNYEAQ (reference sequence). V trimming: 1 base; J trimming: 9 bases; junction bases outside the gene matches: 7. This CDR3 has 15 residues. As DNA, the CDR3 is TGTGCCAGCAGCTTAGTTGGCGGGGGGGCCGGTGAGCAGTTCTTC. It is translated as CASSLVGGGAGEQFF.

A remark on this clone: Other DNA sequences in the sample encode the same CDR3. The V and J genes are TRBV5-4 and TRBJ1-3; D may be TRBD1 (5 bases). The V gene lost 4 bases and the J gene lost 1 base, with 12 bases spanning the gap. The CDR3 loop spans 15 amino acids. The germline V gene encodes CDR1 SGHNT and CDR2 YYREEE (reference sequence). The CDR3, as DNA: TGTGCCAGCAGCACCGGGGGAAGTTCTGGAAACACCATATATTTT. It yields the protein CASSTGGSSGNTIYF.

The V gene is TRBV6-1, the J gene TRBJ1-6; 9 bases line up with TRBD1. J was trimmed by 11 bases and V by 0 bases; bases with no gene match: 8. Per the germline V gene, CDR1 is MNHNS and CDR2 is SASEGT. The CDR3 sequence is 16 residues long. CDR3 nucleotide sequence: TGTGCCAGCAGTGAAGCGCTATGGACAGGGGCGCCACCCCTCCACTTT. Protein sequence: CASSEALWTGAPPLHF.

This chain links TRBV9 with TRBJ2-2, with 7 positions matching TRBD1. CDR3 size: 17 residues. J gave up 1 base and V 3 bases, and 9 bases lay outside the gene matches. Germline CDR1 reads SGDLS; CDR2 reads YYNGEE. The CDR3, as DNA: TGTGCCAGCAGCGCAACCTCGGGACAGAGGAACACCGGGGAGCTGTTTTTT. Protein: CASSATSGQRNTGELFF.

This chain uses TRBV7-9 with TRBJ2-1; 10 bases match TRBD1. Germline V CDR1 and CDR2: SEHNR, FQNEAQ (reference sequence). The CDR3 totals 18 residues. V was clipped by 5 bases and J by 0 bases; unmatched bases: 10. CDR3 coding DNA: TGTGCCAGCAGCCGCCGAACCGGGACAGGGGCCTCCTACAATGAGCAGTTCTTC. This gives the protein CASSRRTGTGASYNEQFF.

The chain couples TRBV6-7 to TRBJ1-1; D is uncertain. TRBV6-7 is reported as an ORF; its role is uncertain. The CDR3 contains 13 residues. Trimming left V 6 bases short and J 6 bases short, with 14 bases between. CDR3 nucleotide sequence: TGTGCCAGCAGCCGTATAAAAAACTCTGAAGCTTTCTTT. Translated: CASSRIKNSEAFF.

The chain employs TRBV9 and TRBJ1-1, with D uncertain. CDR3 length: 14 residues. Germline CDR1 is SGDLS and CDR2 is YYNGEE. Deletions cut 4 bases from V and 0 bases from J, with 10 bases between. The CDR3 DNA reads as TGTGCCAGCAGCCCCCGTCGGTTGAACACTGAAGCTTTCTTT. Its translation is CASSPRRLNTEAFF.

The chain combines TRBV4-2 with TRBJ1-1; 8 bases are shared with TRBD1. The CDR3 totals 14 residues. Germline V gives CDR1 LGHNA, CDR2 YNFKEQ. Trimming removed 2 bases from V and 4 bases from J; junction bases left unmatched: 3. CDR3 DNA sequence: TGTGCCAGCAGCCAACCGACAGGGGCCACTGAAGCTTTCTTT. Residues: CASSQPTGATEAFF.

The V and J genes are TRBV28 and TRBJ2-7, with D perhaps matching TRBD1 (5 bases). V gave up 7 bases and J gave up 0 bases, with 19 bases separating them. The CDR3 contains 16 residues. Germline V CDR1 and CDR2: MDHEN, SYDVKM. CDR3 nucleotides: TGTGCCAGCATTGCAGCAGGGTCCCTTAGCTCCTACGAGCAGTACTTC. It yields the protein CASIAAGSLSSYEQYF.

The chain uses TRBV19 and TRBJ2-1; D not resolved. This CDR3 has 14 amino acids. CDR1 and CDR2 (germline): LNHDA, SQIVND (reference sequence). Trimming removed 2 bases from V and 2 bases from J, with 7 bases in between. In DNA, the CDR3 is TGTGCCAGTAGTATATCCAGTCCCTACAATGAGCAGTTCTTC. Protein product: CASSISSPYNEQFF.

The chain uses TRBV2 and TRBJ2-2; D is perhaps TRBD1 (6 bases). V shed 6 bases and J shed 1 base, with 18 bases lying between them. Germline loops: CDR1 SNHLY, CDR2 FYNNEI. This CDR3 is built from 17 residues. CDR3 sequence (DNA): TGTGCCAGCAGGCCTGCTTGGGACACCAAGAACACCGGGGAGCTGTTTTTT. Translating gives CASRPAWDTKNTGELFF.

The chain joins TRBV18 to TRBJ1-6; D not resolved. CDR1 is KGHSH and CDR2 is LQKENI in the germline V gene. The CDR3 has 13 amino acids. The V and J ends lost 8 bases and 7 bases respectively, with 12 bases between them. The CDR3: CASRPRENSPLHF. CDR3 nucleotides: TGTGCCAGCCGGCCAAGGGAGAATTCACCCCTCCACTTT. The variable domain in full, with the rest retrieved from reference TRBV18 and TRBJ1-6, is NAGVMQNPRHLVRRRGQEARLRCSPMKGHSHVYWYRQLPEEGLKFMVYLQKENIIDESGMPKERFSAEFPKEGPSILRIQQVVRGDSAAYFCASRPRENSPLHFGNGTRLTVT.

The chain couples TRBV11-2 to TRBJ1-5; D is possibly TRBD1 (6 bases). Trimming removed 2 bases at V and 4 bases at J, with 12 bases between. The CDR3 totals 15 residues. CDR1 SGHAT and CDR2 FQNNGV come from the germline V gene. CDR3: CASSLTVGGNQPQHF. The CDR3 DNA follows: TGTGCCAGCAGCTTAACGGTAGGGGGTAATCAGCCCCAGCATTTT. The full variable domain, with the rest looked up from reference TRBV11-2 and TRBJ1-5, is EAGVAQSPRYKIIEKRQSVAFWCNPISGHATLYWYQQILGQGPKLLIQFQNNGVVDDSQLPKDRFSAERLKGVDSTLKIQPAKLEDSAVYLCASSLTVGGNQPQHFGDGTRLSIL.

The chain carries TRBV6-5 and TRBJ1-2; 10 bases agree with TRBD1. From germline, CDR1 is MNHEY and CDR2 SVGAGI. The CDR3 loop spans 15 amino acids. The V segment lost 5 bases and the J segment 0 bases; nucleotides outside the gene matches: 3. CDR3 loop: CASSIGQGANYGYTF. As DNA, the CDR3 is TGTGCCAGCAGTATCGGACAGGGGGCTAACTATGGCTACACCTTC.

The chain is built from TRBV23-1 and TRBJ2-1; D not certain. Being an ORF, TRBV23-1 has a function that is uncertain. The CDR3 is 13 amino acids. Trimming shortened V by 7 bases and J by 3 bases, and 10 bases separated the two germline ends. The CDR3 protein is CASILGDYNEQFF. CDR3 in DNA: TGCGCCAGCATTCTAGGAGACTACAATGAGCAGTTCTTC.

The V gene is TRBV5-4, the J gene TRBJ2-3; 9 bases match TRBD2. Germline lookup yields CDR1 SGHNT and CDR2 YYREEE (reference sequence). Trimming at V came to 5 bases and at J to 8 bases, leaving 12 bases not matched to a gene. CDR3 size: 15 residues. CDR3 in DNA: TGTGCCAGCAGTTCTGGGACTAGCCCCTCGGGTACGCAGTATTTT. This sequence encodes CASSSGTSPSGTQYF.

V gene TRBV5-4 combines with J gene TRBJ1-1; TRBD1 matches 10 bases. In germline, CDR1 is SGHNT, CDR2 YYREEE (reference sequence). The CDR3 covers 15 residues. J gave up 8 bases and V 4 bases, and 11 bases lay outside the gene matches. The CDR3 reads CASSPGTGAMREAFF. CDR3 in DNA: TGTGCCAGCAGCCCCGGGACAGGGGCGATGAGGGAAGCTTTCTTT.

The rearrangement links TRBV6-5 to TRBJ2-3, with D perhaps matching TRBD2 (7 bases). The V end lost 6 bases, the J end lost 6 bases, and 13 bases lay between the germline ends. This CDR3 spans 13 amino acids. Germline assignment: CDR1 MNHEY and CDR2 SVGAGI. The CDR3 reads CASRGGLHDTQYF. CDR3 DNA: TGTGCCAGCAGGGGGGGGCTCCACGATACGCAGTATTTT.